This T cell receptor beta chain comes out of a study of blood T cell repertoires in COVID-19. Turning to the study itself: The United States, Italy and Spain were the sources of the acute and convalescent COVID-19 samples. PBMCs, B-cell-depleted T cells, or T cells provided the cDNA or gDNA that made up the material.

This CDR3 contains 15 residues. Trimming took off 0 bases at V and 4 bases at J, with 13 bases between the two ends. In germline, CDR1 is SGDLS, CDR2 YYNGEE. Per the authors' pipeline: Estimation of nucleated cell counts relied on the amplification of reference gene primers. The table came from immunoSEQ multiplex PCR; TCRdb's copy has only in-frame clones and leaves some out. D and trimming come from the DNA, and the V and J calls and clone size come from that table. Among roughly 190,000 clones listed, around 83% were seen once. The specimen sequenced was peripheral blood. The chain employs TRBV9 and TRBJ1-2; D gene uncertain. The TCR comes from a woman aged 40 to 49 with acute or convalescent COVID-19. The CDR3 DNA follows: TGTGCCAGCAGCGTAGAGGAGGGTTTGGGCTATGGCTACACCTTC. It encodes CASSVEEGLGYGYTF.